This T cell receptor beta chain was captured in a study of blood T cell repertoires in COVID-19. The overall study: Researchers got acute and convalescent COVID-19 samples from the United States, Italy and Spain. Nucleic acid was either cDNA or gDNA, and it came from T cells, B-cell-depleted T cells, or PBMCs.

Methods used by the authors: Estimates of nucleated cell counts were drawn from the amplification of reference gene primers. Generated by immunoSEQ multiplex PCR, the TCRdb table keeps only in-frame clones and is missing some. V and J calls and clone size are copied from that table; D and trimming were computed from the DNA. This table holds roughly 200,000 clones, 75% to 90% found once. This CDR3 contains 16 residues. CDR1 MDHEN and CDR2 SYDVKM come from the germline V gene. Losses at the gene ends were 11 bases for V and 1 base for J; bases not matched to a gene: 10. Sequencing used peripheral blood. This receptor was obtained from a man aged 40-50 years with acute or convalescent COVID-19. This sequence joins TRBV28 and TRBJ1-5; 11 bases match TRBD1. This CDR3 reads CAAGTGGMVSNQPQHF. CDR3 in DNA: TGTGCCGCCGGGACAGGGGGAATGGTGAGCAATCAGCCCCAGCATTTT.